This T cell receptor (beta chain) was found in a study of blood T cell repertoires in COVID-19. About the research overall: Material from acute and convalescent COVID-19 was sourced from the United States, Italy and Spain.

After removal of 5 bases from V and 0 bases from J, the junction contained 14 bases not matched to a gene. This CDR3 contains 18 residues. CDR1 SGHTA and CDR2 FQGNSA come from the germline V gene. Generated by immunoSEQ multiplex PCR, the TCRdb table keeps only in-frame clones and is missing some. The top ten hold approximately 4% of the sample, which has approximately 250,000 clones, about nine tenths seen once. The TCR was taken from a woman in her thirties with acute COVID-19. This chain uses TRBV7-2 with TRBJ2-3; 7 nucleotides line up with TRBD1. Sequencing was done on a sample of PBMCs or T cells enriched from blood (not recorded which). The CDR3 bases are TGTGCCAGCAGCCCAGGGACAGCGATTTTGCTTAGCACAGATACGCAGTATTTT. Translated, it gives CASSPGTAILLSTDTQYF.